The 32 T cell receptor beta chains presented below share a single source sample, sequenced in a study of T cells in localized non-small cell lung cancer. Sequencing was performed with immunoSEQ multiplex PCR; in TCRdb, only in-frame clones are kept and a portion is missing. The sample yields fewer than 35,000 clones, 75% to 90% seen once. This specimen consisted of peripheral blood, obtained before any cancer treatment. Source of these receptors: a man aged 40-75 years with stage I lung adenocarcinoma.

In DNA form, the CDR3 reads TGTGCCAGCAGTCTGTCTTTTAGTGTCCCGCGGGATGAGCAGTTCTTC. This gives the protein CASSLSFSVPRDEQFF. The chain joins TRBV27 to TRBJ2-1, with D perhaps matching TRBD2 (5 bases). The CDR3 totals 16 residues. V lost 5 bases to trimming and J lost 8 bases, with 22 bases between them. Per the germline V gene, CDR1 is MNHEY and CDR2 is SMNVEV (reference sequence).

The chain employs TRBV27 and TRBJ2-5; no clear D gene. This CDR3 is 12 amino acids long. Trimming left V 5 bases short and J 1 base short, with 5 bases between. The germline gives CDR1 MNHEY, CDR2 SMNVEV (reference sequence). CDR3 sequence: CASSPLQETQYF. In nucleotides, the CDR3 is TGTGCCAGCAGTCCCCTCCAAGAGACCCAGTACTTC.

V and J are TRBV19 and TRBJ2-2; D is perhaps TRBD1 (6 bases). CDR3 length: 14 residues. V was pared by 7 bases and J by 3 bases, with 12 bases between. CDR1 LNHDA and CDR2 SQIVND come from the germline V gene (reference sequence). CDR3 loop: CASTQDSYTGELFF. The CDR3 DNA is TGTGCCAGTACCCAGGACAGCTACACCGGGGAGCTGTTTTTT.

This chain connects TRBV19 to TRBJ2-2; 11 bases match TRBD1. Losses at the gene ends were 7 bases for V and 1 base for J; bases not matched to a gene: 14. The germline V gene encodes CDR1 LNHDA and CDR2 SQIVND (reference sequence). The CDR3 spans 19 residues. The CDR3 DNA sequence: TGTGCCAGTACCAGGGACAGGGGGATTACAAAGGGGAACACCGGGGAGCTGTTTTTT. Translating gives CASTRDRGITKGNTGELFF.

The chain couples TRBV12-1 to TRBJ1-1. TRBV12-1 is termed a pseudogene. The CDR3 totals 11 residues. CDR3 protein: CASTKGAEAFF. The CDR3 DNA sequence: TGTGCCAGCACCAAAGGAGCTGAAGCTTTCTTT.

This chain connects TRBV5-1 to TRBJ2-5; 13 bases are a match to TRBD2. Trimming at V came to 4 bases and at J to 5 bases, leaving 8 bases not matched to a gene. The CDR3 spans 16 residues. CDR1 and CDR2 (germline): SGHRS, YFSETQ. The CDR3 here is CASSPGLAGSGETQYF. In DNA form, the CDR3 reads TGCGCCAGCAGCCCGGGACTAGCGGGGTCGGGTGAGACCCAGTACTTC.

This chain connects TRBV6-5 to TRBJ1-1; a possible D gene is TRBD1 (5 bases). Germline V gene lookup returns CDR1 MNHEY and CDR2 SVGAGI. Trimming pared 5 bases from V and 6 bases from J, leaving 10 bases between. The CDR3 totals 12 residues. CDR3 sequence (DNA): TGTGCCAGCAGTCGCGGGGGGTCTGAAGCTTTCTTT. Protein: CASSRGGSEAFF.

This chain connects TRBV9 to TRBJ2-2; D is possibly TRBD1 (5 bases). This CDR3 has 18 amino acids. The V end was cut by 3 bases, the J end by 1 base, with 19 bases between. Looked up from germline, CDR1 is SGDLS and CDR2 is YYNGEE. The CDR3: CASSALIRGRLNTGELFF. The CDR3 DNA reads TGTGCCAGCAGCGCCCTGATAAGGGGTAGATTGAACACCGGGGAGCTGTTTTTT. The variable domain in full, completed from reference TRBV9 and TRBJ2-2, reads DSGVTQTPKHLITATGQRVTLRCSPRSGDLSVYWYQQSLDQGLQFLIQYYNGEERAKGNILERFSAQQFPDLHSELNLSSLELGDSALYFCASSALIRGRLNTGELFFGEGSRLTVL.

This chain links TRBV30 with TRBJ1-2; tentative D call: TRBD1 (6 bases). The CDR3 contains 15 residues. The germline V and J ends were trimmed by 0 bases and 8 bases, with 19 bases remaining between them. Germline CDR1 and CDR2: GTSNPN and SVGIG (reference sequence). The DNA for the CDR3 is TGTGCCTGGAGTGTTGGACACACAGGGATGGGAGGCTACACCTTC. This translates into CAWSVGHTGMGGYTF. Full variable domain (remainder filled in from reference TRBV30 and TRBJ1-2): SQTIHQWPATLVQPVGSPLSLECTVEGTSNPNLYWYRQAAGRGLQLLFYSVGIGQISSEVPQNLSASRPQDRQFILSSKKLLLSDSGFYLCAWSVGHTGMGGYTFGSGTRLTVV.

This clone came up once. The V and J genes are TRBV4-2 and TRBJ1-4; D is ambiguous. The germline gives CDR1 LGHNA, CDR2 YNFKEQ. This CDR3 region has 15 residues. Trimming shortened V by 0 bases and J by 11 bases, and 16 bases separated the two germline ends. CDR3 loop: CASSQDSRRDIKLFF. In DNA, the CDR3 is TGTGCCAGCAGCCAAGATTCCAGGAGGGATATTAAACTGTTTTTT.

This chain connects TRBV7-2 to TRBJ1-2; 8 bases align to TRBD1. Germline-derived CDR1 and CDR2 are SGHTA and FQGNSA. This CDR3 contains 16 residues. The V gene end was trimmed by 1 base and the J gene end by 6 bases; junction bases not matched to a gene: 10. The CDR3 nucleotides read TGTGCCAGCAGCTTAGACTGGCAGGGGGCTCGGCATGGCTACACCTTC. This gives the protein CASSLDWQGARHGYTF.

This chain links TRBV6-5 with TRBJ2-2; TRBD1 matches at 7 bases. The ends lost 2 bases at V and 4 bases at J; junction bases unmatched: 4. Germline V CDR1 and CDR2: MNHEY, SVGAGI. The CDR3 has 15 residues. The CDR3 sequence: CASSYGDRSTGELFF. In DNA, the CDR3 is TGTGCCAGCAGTTACGGGGACAGATCCACCGGGGAGCTGTTTTTT.

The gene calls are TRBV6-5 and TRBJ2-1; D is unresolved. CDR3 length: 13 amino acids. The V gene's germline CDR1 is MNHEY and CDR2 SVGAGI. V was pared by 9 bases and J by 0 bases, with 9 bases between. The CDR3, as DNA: TGTGCCAGTAGCTGGGGCTCCTACAATGAGCAGTTCTTC. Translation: CASSWGSYNEQFF.

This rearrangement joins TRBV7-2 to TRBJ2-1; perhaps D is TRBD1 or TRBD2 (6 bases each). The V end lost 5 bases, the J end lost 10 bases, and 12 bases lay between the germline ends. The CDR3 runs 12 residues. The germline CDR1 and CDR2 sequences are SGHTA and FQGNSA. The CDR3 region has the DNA TGTGCCAGCAGCCTAGGAGGGGGGGAGCAGTTCTTC. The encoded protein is CASSLGGGEQFF.

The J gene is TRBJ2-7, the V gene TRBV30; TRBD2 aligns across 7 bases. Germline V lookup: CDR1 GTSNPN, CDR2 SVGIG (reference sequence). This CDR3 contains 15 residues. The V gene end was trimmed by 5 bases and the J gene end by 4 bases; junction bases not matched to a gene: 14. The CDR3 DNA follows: TGTGCCTGGGAAAAGCCGGGCCTAGCGGTTTACGAGCAGTACTTC. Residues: CAWEKPGLAVYEQYF.

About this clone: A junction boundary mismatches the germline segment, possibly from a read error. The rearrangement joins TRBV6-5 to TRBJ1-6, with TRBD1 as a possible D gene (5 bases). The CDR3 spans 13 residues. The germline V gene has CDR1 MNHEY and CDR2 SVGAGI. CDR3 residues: CASNYEPRGALHF. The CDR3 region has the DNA TGTGCCAGCAATTACGAACCACGGGGGGCCCTCCACTTT.

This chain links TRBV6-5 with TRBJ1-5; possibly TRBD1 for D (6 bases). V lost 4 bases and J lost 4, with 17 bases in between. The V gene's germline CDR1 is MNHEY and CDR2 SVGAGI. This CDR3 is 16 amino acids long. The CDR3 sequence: CASSSSGAPLNQPQHF. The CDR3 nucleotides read TGTGCCAGCAGTTCGTCAGGGGCCCCCCTGAATCAGCCCCAGCATTTT.

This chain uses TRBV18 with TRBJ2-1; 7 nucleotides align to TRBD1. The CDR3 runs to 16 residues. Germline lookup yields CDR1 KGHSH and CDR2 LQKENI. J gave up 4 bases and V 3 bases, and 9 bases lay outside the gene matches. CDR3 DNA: TGTGCCAGCTCACCGGAAAGGACAGGAGATTACAATGAGCAGTTCTTC. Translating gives CASSPERTGDYNEQFF.

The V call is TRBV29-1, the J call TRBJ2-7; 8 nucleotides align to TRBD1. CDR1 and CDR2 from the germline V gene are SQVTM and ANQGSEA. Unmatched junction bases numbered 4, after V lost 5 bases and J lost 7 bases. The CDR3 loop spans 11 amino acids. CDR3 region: CSVPDRGEQYF. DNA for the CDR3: TGCAGCGTTCCCGACAGGGGAGAGCAGTACTTC.

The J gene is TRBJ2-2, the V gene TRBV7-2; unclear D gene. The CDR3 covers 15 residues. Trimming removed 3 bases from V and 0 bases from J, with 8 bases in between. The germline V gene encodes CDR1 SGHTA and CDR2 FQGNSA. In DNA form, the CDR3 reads TGTGCCAGCAGCTTTAACAACGCGAACACCGGGGAGCTGTTTTTT. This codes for CASSFNNANTGELFF.

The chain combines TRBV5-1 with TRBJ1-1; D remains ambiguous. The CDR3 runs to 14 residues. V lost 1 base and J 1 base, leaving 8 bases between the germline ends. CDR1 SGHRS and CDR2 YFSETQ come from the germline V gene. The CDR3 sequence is CASSLWGSNTEAFF. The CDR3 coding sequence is TGCGCCAGCAGCTTGTGGGGTTCGAACACTGAAGCTTTCTTT. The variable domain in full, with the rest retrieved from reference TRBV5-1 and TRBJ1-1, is KAGVTQTPRYLIKTRGQQVTLSCSPISGHRSVSWYQQTPGQGLQFLFEYFSETQRNKGNFPGRFSGRQFSNSRSEMNVSTLELGDSALYLCASSLWGSNTEAFFGQGTRLTVV.

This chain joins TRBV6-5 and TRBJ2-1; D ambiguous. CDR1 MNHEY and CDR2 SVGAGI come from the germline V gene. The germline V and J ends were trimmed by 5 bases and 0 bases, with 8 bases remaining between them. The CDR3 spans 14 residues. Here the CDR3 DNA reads TGTGCCAGCAGTCTACAACTCTCCTACAATGAGCAGTTCTTC. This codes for CASSLQLSYNEQFF.

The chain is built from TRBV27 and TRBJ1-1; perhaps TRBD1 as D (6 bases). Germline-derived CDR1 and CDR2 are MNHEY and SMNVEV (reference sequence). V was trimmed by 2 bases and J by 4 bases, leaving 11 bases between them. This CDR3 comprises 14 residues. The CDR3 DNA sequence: TGTGCCAGCAGTTTAAGGGGGGGGGTCACTGAAGCTTTCTTT. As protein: CASSLRGGVTEAFF.

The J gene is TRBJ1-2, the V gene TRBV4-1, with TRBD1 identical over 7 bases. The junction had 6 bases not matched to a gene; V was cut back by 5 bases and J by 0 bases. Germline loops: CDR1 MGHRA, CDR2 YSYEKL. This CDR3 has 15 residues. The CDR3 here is CASSYTGQSNYGYTF. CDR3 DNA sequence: TGCGCCAGCAGCTACACGGGACAGTCTAACTATGGCTACACCTTC.

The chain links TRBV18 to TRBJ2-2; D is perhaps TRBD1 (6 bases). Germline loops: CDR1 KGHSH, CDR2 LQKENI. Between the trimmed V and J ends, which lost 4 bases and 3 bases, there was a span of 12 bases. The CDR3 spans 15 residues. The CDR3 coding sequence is TGTGCCAGCTCACTCGAACAGGGTTACACCGGGGAGCTGTTTTTT. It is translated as CASSLEQGYTGELFF.

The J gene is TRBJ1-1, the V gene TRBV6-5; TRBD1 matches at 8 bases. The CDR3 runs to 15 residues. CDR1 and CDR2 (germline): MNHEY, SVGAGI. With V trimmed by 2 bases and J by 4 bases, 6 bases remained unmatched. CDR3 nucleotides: TGTGCCAGCAGTTACCGGACAGGGCTGGGCACTGAAGCTTTCTTT. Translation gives CASSYRTGLGTEAFF.

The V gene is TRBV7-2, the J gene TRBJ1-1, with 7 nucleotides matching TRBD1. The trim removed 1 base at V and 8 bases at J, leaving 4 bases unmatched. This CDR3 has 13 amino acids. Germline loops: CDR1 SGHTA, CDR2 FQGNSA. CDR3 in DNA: TGTGCCAGCAGCTTAGGGCGGGACAGAGAAGCTTTCTTT. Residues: CASSLGRDREAFF.

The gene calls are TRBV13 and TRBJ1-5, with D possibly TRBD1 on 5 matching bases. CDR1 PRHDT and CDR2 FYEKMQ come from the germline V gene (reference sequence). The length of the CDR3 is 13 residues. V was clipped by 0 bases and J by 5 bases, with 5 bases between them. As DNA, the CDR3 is TGTGCCAGCAGCTTAGGGACAGATCAGCCCCAGCATTTT. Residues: CASSLGTDQPQHF.

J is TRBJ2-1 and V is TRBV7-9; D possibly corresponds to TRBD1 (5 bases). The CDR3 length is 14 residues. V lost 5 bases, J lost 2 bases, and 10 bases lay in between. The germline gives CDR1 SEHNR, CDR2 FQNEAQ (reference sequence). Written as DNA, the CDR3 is TGTGCCAGCAGCACTCGACAGCCCTACAATGAGCAGTTCTTC. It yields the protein CASSTRQPYNEQFF. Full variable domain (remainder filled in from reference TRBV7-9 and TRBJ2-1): DTGVSQNPRHKITKRGQNVTFRCDPISEHNRLYWYRQTLGQGPEFLTYFQNEAQLEKSRLLSDRFSAERPKGSFSTLEIQRTEQGDSAMYLCASSTRQPYNEQFFGPGTRLTVL.

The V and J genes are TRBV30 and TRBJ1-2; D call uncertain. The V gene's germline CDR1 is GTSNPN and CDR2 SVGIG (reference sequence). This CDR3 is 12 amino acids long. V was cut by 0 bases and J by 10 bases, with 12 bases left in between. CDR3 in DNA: TGTGCCTGGAGTGTCCGAGGAGGGTCCTACACCTTC. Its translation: CAWSVRGGSYTF.

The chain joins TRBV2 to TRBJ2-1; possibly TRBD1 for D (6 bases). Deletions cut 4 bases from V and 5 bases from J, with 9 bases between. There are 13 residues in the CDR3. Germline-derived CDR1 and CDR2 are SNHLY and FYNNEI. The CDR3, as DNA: TGTGCCAGCAGTGTGAACAGGGACAATGAGCAGTTCTTC. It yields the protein CASSVNRDNEQFF.

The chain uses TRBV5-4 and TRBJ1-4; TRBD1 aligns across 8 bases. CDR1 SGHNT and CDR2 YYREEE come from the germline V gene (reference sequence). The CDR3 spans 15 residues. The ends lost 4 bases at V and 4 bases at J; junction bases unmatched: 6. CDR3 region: CASSGTGGLNEKLFF. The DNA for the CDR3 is TGTGCCAGCAGCGGCACAGGGGGTCTTAATGAAAAACTGTTTTTT.